These 29 T cell receptor beta chains share one sample of origin, sequenced in a study of response to subunit inactivated influenza vaccine. TCRdb fed the RT-PCR reads into MiXCR, producing one record per CDR3 protein. The data show 860,000 or so distinct CDR3 sequences, with 21% seen just once and roughly 10% held by the top ten. The input for sequencing was PBMCs from blood, taken 5 days after vaccination. These receptors all stem from a man aged 50 or older who received an inactivated influenza vaccine.

This clonotype was seen a few times. V and J are TRBV7-9 and TRBJ1-1; TRBD1 matches at 9 bases. The V gene's germline CDR1 is SEHNR and CDR2 FQNEAQ (reference sequence). The V and J ends lost 5 bases and 6 bases, in that order; junction bases with no gene match: 7. The CDR3 runs to 14 residues. The CDR3 coding sequence is TGTGCCAGCAGCCCGGGACAGGGAGGCGCTGAAGCTTTCTTT. Translation: CASSPGQGGAEAFF.

A few counts support this clonotype. The gene calls are TRBV5-1 and TRBJ2-3; 15 positions agree with TRBD2. V gave up 4 bases and J gave up 4 bases; unmatched junction bases: 13. There are 19 residues in the CDR3. Germline V gene lookup returns CDR1 SGHRS and CDR2 YFSETQ. The CDR3 region is CASSRSGLAGGPEADTQYF. In DNA form, the CDR3 reads TGCGCCAGCAGCCGATCGGGACTAGCGGGAGGCCCAGAGGCAGATACGCAGTATTTT.

In its sample, this clonotype was seen a few times. The chain has TRBV11-2 and TRBJ2-1, with 7 bases fitting TRBD2. CDR3 length: 16 amino acids. Germline V gives CDR1 SGHAT, CDR2 FQNNGV. Trimming removed 3 bases from V and 8 bases from J; junction bases left unmatched: 13. The CDR3 here is CASSFGTIIRLDEQFF. CDR3 nucleotide sequence: TGTGCCAGCAGCTTCGGGACTATCATTAGACTGGATGAGCAGTTCTTC.

This clonotype has just a few counts. Compared with germline, one end of the junction differs, possibly owing to a read error. The chain employs TRBV7-8 and TRBJ2-4; either TRBD1 or TRBD2 may fit D (7 bases each). The germline V gene encodes CDR1 SGHVS and CDR2 FQNEAQ. The CDR3 is 13 amino acids. The CDR3 nucleotides read TGTGCCAGCAGCCCCACGGGGCAGGGGGGGATGAACTTC. Translation gives CASSPTGQGGMNF.

This clonotype has just a few counts. CDR3 amino acids: CASSPSRTEQFF. CDR3 coding DNA: TGTGCCAGCAGTCCTAGCCGGACTGAGCAGTTCTTC. The chain recombines TRBV3-1 with TRBJ2-1; maybe TRBD2 (5 bases). Germline CDR1 and CDR2: LGHDT and YNNKEL (reference sequence). V was shortened by 6 bases and J by 9 bases, with 12 bases between the two germline ends. CDR3 length: 12 residues.

V usage is TRBV15 and J usage is TRBJ2-7, with D tentatively TRBD1 (6 bases). Trimming removed 0 bases at V and 3 bases at J, with 15 bases between. CDR1 and CDR2 (germline): LNHNV, YYDKDF (reference sequence). This CDR3 contains 16 residues. The CDR3 DNA is TGTGCCACCAGCAGAGATGAAGCAGGGGCGAGCTACGAGCAGTACTTC. It specifies CATSRDEAGASYEQYF.

About this clonotype itself: A single base separates this from a much larger clone, so it may be a read error. The V call is TRBV10-3, the J call TRBJ2-1, with D possibly being TRBD1 or TRBD2 (5 bases each). The germline gives CDR1 ENHRY, CDR2 SYGVKD. The CDR3 contains 15 residues. CDR3 sequence reads: CDISEGREGHNEQFF. DNA of the CDR3: TGTGACATCAGTGAGGGGAGAGAGGGGCACAATGAGCAGTTCTTC.

This clonotype has at least ten counts. The chain combines TRBV20-1 with TRBJ2-1, with a weak D call TRBD1 (6 bases). From germline, CDR1 is DFQATT and CDR2 SNEGSKA (reference sequence). This CDR3 is built from 14 residues. V gave up 6 bases and J gave up 7 bases, with 19 bases separating them. CDR3 in amino acids: CSATPGALVNEQFF. CDR3 nucleotides: TGCAGTGCAACGCCAGGGGCTCTGGTTAATGAGCAGTTCTTC.

V is TRBV5-1 and J is TRBJ2-7, with 8 bases fitting TRBD2. V gave up 5 bases and J gave up 5 bases; unmatched junction bases: 6. The CDR3 has 13 amino acids. Germline loops: CDR1 SGHRS, CDR2 YFSETQ. CDR3 loop: CASRPSGSNEQYF. CDR3 DNA sequence: TGCGCCAGCAGGCCCAGCGGGAGTAACGAGCAGTACTTC.

This clonotype was seen repeatedly, ten times or more. This chain uses TRBV20-1 with TRBJ2-2; a possible D gene is TRBD1 (6 bases). V was clipped by 1 base and J by 8 bases, with 17 bases between them. From germline, CDR1 is DFQATT and CDR2 SNEGSKA (reference sequence). This CDR3 spans 15 amino acids. CDR3 loop: CSARGTHLGAGELFF. Here the CDR3 DNA reads TGCAGTGCTAGAGGAACCCACCTGGGGGCGGGGGAGCTGTTTTTT.

This clonotype has just a few counts. The CDR3 reads CASSVGQGAIEQYF. CDR3 nucleotide sequence: TGTGCCAGCAGCGTAGGCCAGGGGGCTATTGAGCAGTACTTC. The rearrangement joins TRBV9 to TRBJ2-7; 8 nucleotides line up with TRBD1. J lost 7 bases, V lost 0 bases, and 6 bases had no gene match. Germline lookup yields CDR1 SGDLS and CDR2 YYNGEE. This CDR3 has 14 residues.

The V gene is TRBV7-2, the J gene TRBJ2-5, with D hard to call. This CDR3 region has 12 residues. Germline V gene data show CDR1 as SGHTA and CDR2 as FQGNSA. The V gene lost 5 bases and the J gene lost 5 bases, with 9 bases spanning the gap. The DNA for the CDR3 is TGTGCCAGCAGCGTTGGTGTCGAGACCCAGTACTTC. Encoded protein: CASSVGVETQYF.

This clonotype is a singleton in its sample. This sequence joins TRBV12-3 or TRBV12-4 and TRBJ2-2; 7 bases are shared with TRBD2. V lost 3 bases to trimming and J lost 4 bases; unmatched junction nucleotides: 5. There are 15 residues in the CDR3. CDR3 bases: TGTGCCAGCAGTTTGGGGACTACCCTCACCGGGGAGCTGTTTTTT. It specifies CASSLGTTLTGELFF.

Concerning this clonotype itself: The junction shows a germline mismatch at one end, possibly a read error. The rearrangement uses TRBV2 and TRBJ2-1; 8 bases are a match to TRBD1. Germline-derived CDR1 and CDR2 are SNHLY and FYNNEI. CDR3 length: 15 amino acids. This CDR3 is CASSEDRGDYNEQFF. CDR3 DNA: TGTGCCAGCAGCGAAGACAGGGGCGATTACAATGAGCAGTTCTTC.

The J gene is TRBJ2-3, the V gene TRBV5-6; a possible D gene is TRBD2 (6 bases). V was pared by 2 bases and J by 2 bases, with 15 bases between. Per germline, CDR1 SGHDT and CDR2 YYEEEE. The CDR3 consists of 16 residues. The CDR3 protein is CASSLSKRVYTDTQYF. The CDR3, as DNA: TGTGCCAGCAGCTTATCGAAGCGGGTCTACACAGATACGCAGTATTTT.

Only a few counts were recorded for this clonotype. V gene TRBV7-9 combines with J gene TRBJ2-2, with D possibly matching TRBD2 (5 bases). The V end was cut by 1 base, the J end by 3 bases, with 12 bases between. The V gene's germline CDR1 is SEHNR and CDR2 FQNEAQ (reference sequence). This CDR3 region has 16 residues. CDR3 sequence reads: CASSLEAGLDTGELFF. CDR3 bases: TGTGCCAGCAGCTTAGAGGCAGGACTGGACACCGGGGAGCTGTTTTTT. Full variable domain (outside the CDR3, taken from reference TRBV7-9 and TRBJ2-2): DTGVSQNPRHKITKRGQNVTFRCDPISEHNRLYWYRQTLGQGPEFLTYFQNEAQLEKSRLLSDRFSAERPKGSFSTLEIQRTEQGDSAMYLCASSLEAGLDTGELFFGEGSRLTVL.

A remark on this clonotype: At one boundary the junction diverges from the germline segment, which might be a read error. The rearrangement joins TRBV9 to TRBJ2-1; 12 positions match TRBD2. This CDR3 is built from 19 residues. From germline, CDR1 is SGDLS and CDR2 YYNGEE. The CDR3 nucleotides are TGTGCCAACAGCGCCCTCGGACTAGCGGGAACTACAAGTTACAATGAGCAGTTCTTC. Amino acid sequence: CANSALGLAGTTSYNEQFF.

The V gene is TRBV27, the J gene TRBJ2-1, with 7 bases identical to TRBD2. J gave up 4 bases and V 4 bases, and 4 bases lay outside the gene matches. The CDR3 runs 14 residues. Germline V lookup: CDR1 MNHEY, CDR2 SMNVEV (reference sequence). Written as DNA, the CDR3 is TGTGCCAGCAGTTGGTCTAGCGGTTACAATGAGCAGTTCTTC. It encodes CASSWSSGYNEQFF.

Here the CDR3 DNA reads TGTGCCAGCAGTCCCGCCAGGAACACCGGGGAGCTGTTTTTT. Amino acids: CASSPARNTGELFF. The chain couples TRBV6-1 to TRBJ2-2; no reliable D call. Germline V gene data show CDR1 as MNHNS and CDR2 as SASEGT. V was clipped by 5 bases and J by 1 base, with 8 bases between them. The CDR3 contains 14 residues.

This clonotype has ten or more counts. The chain employs TRBV20-1 and TRBJ2-1; 10 bases are a match to TRBD2. This CDR3 has 14 residues. V trimming: 6 bases; J trimming: 10 bases; junction bases outside the gene matches: 12. Germline V CDR1 and CDR2: DFQATT, SNEGSKA (reference sequence). DNA of the CDR3: TGCAGTGCGAGCGGACTAGCGGAGGTACGCGAGCAGTTCTTC. Translated: CSASGLAEVREQFF.

This clonotype was counted a few times. The rearrangement joins TRBV4-2 to TRBJ1-3; the D is unclear. CDR3 length: 13 amino acids. V lost 0 bases and J 4 bases, leaving 4 bases between the germline ends. The V gene's germline CDR1 is LGHNA and CDR2 YNFKEQ. CDR3 coding DNA: TGTGCCAGCAGCCAAGAATACGGAAACACCATATATTTT. Its protein is CASSQEYGNTIYF.

The chain couples TRBV9 to TRBJ2-3, with 8 nucleotides matching TRBD2. Germline CDR1 SGDLS, CDR2 YYNGEE. The J segment lost 4 bases and the V segment lost 6 bases, leaving 10 bases of the junction unmatched. The CDR3 covers 15 residues. The CDR3, as DNA: TGTGCCAGCACCAGTAGCGGGGCATCGGCAGATACGCAGTATTTT. Translated: CASTSSGASADTQYF.

This clonotype was picked up a small number of times. The J gene is TRBJ2-7, the V gene TRBV7-2; perhaps TRBD2 as D (8 bases). The length of the CDR3 is 14 residues. The V gene's germline CDR1 is SGHTA and CDR2 FQGNSA. With 6 bases removed from V and 7 bases from J, the gap between germline ends came to 19 bases. CDR3 bases: TGTGCCAGCAGTCCTCGGACTAGCAGGGGGGAGCAGTACTTC. This codes for CASSPRTSRGEQYF.

CDR3 loop: CASTWTGETNSPLHF. Written as DNA, the CDR3 is TGTGCCAGCACCTGGACAGGGGAAACTAATTCACCCCTCCACTTT. V usage is TRBV27 and J usage is TRBJ1-6, with 9 nucleotides matching TRBD1. The V segment lost 7 bases and the J segment 6 bases; nucleotides outside the gene matches: 7. Germline assignment: CDR1 MNHEY and CDR2 SMNVEV (reference sequence). The CDR3 has 15 amino acids.

The rearrangement joins TRBV7-2 to TRBJ2-2; 8 bases align to TRBD1. The CDR3 contains 16 residues. V lost 5 bases and J lost 5; bases outside the gene matches: 10. Germline assignment: CDR1 SGHTA and CDR2 FQGNSA. CDR3 in DNA: TGTGCCAGCAGCACGCCGCTCAGGGGGCTAACCGGGGAGCTGTTTTTT. It specifies CASSTPLRGLTGELFF.

The V call is TRBV20-1, the J call TRBJ2-5; TRBD1 matches at 8 bases. V shed 6 bases and J 2 bases; nucleotides not matched to a gene: 11. Germline V gene lookup returns CDR1 DFQATT and CDR2 SNEGSKA (reference sequence). CDR3 length: 15 amino acids. The CDR3 loop is CSATPGQGAQETQYF. For the CDR3, the DNA is TGCAGTGCCACCCCGGGGCAGGGGGCTCAAGAGACCCAGTACTTC.

The chain joins TRBV5-1 to TRBJ1-5; perhaps TRBD1 as D (6 bases). From germline, CDR1 is SGHRS and CDR2 YFSETQ. There are 15 residues in the CDR3. Trimming took off 0 bases at V and 6 bases at J, with 13 bases between the two ends. The chain's CDR3 is CASSLGPGEPQPQHF. The CDR3 nucleotides read TGCGCCAGCAGCTTGGGGCCAGGGGAACCTCAGCCCCAGCATTTT.

Ten or more counts support this clonotype. The J gene is TRBJ2-2, the V gene TRBV10-2, with a possible D match to TRBD2 (5 bases). CDR3 length: 16 residues. V gave up 7 bases and J gave up 0 bases, with 15 bases separating them. From germline, CDR1 is WSHSY and CDR2 SAAADI. CDR3 sequence: CASKRWGVTNTGELFF. CDR3 sequence (DNA): TGCGCCAGCAAGCGTTGGGGAGTTACGAACACCGGGGAGCTGTTTTTT.

This clonotype was counted a few times. The chain carries TRBV7-2 and TRBJ2-7; 7 positions agree with TRBD1. Germline CDR1 and CDR2: SGHTA and FQGNSA. After removal of 0 bases from V and 6 bases from J, the junction contained 8 bases not matched to a gene. CDR3 length: 15 amino acids. DNA for the CDR3: TGTGCCAGCAGCTTAGCATTGGACAGGCCCCTCGAGCAGTACTTC. Its protein product is CASSLALDRPLEQYF.